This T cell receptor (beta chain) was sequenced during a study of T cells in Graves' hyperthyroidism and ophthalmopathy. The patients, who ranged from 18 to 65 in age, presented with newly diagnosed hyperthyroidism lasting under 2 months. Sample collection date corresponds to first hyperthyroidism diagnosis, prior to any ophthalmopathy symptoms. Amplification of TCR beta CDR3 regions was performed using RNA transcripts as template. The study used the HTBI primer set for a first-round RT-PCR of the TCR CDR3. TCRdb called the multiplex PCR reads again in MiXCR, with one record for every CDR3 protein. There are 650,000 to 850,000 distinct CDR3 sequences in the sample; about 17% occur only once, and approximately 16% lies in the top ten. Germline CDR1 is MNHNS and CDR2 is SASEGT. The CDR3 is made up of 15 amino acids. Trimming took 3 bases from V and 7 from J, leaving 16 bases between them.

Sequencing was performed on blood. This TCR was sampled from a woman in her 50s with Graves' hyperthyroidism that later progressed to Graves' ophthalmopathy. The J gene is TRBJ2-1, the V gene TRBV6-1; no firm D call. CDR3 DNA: TGTGCCAGCAGTGACGGACCCCCAGTAACAAATGAGCAGTTCTTC. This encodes CASSDGPPVTNEQFF.